Following are 11 T cell receptor beta chains from one sample sequenced in a study of cytomegalovirus exposure and HLA in healthy donors. PCR primers comprised 60 Vbeta and 13 Jbeta primers. Sequencing was performed with immunoSEQ multiplex PCR; in TCRdb, only in-frame clones are kept and a portion is missing. Its clone listing holds around 140,000 clones. What was sequenced was PBMCs. These receptors all come from a woman aged 35 to 49 in good health and CMV-seronegative.

J is TRBJ1-2 and V is TRBV6-6; possible D gene TRBD1, 6 bases. The CDR3 contains 13 residues. The germline gives CDR1 MNHNY, CDR2 SVGAGI (reference sequence). Trimming shortened V by 5 bases and J by 4 bases, and 11 bases separated the two germline ends. CDR3 coding DNA: TGTGCCAGCAGTCCCGGGGGGCCCTATGGCTACACCTTC. Its translation is CASSPGGPYGYTF.

Regarding this clone: Other DNA sequences in this sample translate to the same CDR3. The chain employs TRBV9 and TRBJ1-1; 7 positions agree with TRBD1. Trimming took 0 bases from V and 10 from J; bases not matched to a gene: 9. The length of the CDR3 is 14 residues. Germline CDR1 SGDLS, CDR2 YYNGEE. CDR3 sequence reads: CASSVDETGLVAFF. CDR3 sequence (DNA): TGTGCCAGCAGCGTAGACGAGACAGGGCTAGTAGCTTTCTTT. Supplemented by reference TRBV9 and TRBJ1-1, the full variable domain reads DSGVTQTPKHLITATGQRVTLRCSPRSGDLSVYWYQQSLDQGLQFLIQYYNGEERAKGNILERFSAQQFPDLHSELNLSSLELGDSALYFCASSVDETGLVAFFGQGTRLTVV.

The chain has TRBV7-2 and TRBJ1-2; TRBD1 is a possible D gene (5 bases). The germline gives CDR1 SGHTA, CDR2 FQGNSA. Trimming pared 1 base from V and 8 bases from J, leaving 11 bases between. This CDR3 spans 13 amino acids. The CDR3 DNA reads as TGTGCCAGCAGCTTAGGCAGGGCAAGGGGCTACACCTTC. This encodes CASSLGRARGYTF. Full variable domain (rest looked up from reference TRBV7-2 and TRBJ1-2): GAGVSQSPSNKVTEKGKDVELRCDPISGHTALYWYRQSLGQGLEFLIYFQGNSAPDKSGLPSDRFSAERTGGSVSTLTIQRTQQEDSAVYLCASSLGRARGYTFGSGTRLTVV.

The V and J genes are TRBV29-1 and TRBJ1-5, with 11 bases aligning to TRBD1. The germline V gene encodes CDR1 SQVTM and CDR2 ANQGSEA. The CDR3 covers 12 residues. V lost 7 bases and J lost 6; bases outside the gene matches: 2. For the CDR3, the DNA is TGCAGCGCTGGGACAGGGGGTCAGCCCCAGCATTTT. Amino acid sequence: CSAGTGGQPQHF.

The genes are TRBV7-8 and TRBJ2-2; no firm D call. This CDR3 has 16 residues. The germline V and J ends were trimmed by 5 bases and 3 bases, with 16 bases remaining between them. Germline CDR1 SGHVS, CDR2 FQNEAQ. The CDR3 here is CASSHRSPADTGELFF. In DNA, the CDR3 is TGTGCCAGCAGCCACCGTTCTCCCGCGGACACCGGGGAGCTGTTTTTT. Together with reference TRBV7-8 and TRBJ2-2, the CDR3 gives the full variable domain: GAGVSQSPRYKVAKRGQDVALRCDPISGHVSLFWYQQALGQGPEFLTYFQNEAQLDKSGLPSDRFFAERPEGSVSTLKIQRTQQEDSAVYLCASSHRSPADTGELFFGEGSRLTVL.

J is TRBJ2-2 and V is TRBV11-1, with D unresolved. This CDR3 spans 11 amino acids. The germline V gene encodes CDR1 SGHAT and CDR2 FQDESV (reference sequence). Trimming left V 6 bases short and J 9 bases short, with 8 bases between. CDR3 region: CASRGPRELFF. Here the CDR3 DNA reads TGTGCCAGCAGGGGCCCCCGGGAGCTGTTTTTT.

The rearrangement uses TRBV9 and TRBJ1-1, with D tentatively TRBD1 (5 bases). From germline, CDR1 is SGDLS and CDR2 YYNGEE. CDR3 length: 14 residues. Between the trimmed V and J ends, which lost 4 bases and 3 bases, there was a span of 13 bases. CDR3 residues: CASSPWGGDTEAFF. For the CDR3, the DNA is TGTGCCAGCAGCCCGTGGGGCGGGGACACTGAAGCTTTCTTT. The full variable domain, with the rest looked up from reference TRBV9 and TRBJ1-1, is DSGVTQTPKHLITATGQRVTLRCSPRSGDLSVYWYQQSLDQGLQFLIQYYNGEERAKGNILERFSAQQFPDLHSELNLSSLELGDSALYFCASSPWGGDTEAFFGQGTRLTVV.

V is TRBV5-1 and J is TRBJ1-5; 11 bases are shared with TRBD1. J lost 4 bases, V lost 4 bases, and 4 bases had no gene match. This CDR3 has 15 amino acids. CDR1 and CDR2 (germline): SGHRS, YFSETQ. CDR3 residues: CASSPGQGVNQPQHF. CDR3 in DNA: TGCGCCAGCAGCCCGGGACAGGGGGTTAATCAGCCCCAGCATTTT.

The J gene is TRBJ1-2, the V gene TRBV4-1; 9 nucleotides agree with TRBD1. There are 17 residues in the CDR3. The V and J ends lost 2 bases and 0 bases, in that order; junction bases with no gene match: 7. Germline V CDR1 and CDR2: MGHRA, YSYEKL. Written as DNA, the CDR3 is TGCGCCAGCAGCCAAAGGGACAGGGAAGGTTCTAACTATGGCTACACCTTC. It specifies CASSQRDREGSNYGYTF.

V gene TRBV4-2 combines with J gene TRBJ2-7, with TRBD2 matching 9 bases. CDR1 LGHNA and CDR2 YNFKEQ come from the germline V gene. The CDR3 loop spans 14 amino acids. V lost 2 bases, J lost 6 bases, and 5 bases stayed unmatched. The CDR3 loop reads CASSQLAGRGEQYV. In DNA form, the CDR3 reads TGTGCCAGCAGCCAACTAGCGGGGCGTGGCGAGCAGTACGTC.

With regard to this clone: This CDR3 is missing its conserved last phenylalanine or tryptophan, likely due to a read error. The gene calls are TRBV15 and TRBJ1-1; 11 positions agree with TRBD1. The CDR3 has 17 amino acids. Trimming removed 1 base from V and 1 base from J; junction bases left unmatched: 5. The V gene's germline CDR1 is LNHNV and CDR2 YYDKDF (reference sequence). The CDR3 loop is CATSRGRGTGGNTEAFL. The CDR3 DNA follows: TGTGCCACCAGCAGAGGTAGGGGGACAGGGGGGAACACTGAAGCTTTCCTT.